This passage covers 31 T cell receptor beta chains from one sample sequenced in a study of cytomegalovirus exposure and HLA in healthy donors. Only in-frame clones appear in the TCRdb table, and some are missing; sequencing was by immunoSEQ multiplex PCR. Seen here are 200,000 or so clones, 84% observed once, and the top ten hold around an eighth. The sequencing sample was made of PBMCs. These receptors all come from a woman in her twenties or thirties in good health and CMV-seropositive.

The CDR3 spells CASSLSTSYSDEQFF. The CDR3 nucleotides are TGCGCCAGCAGCCTCAGTACTAGCTATTCCGATGAGCAGTTCTTC. The V gene is TRBV5-1, the J gene TRBJ2-1; weak D call: TRBD2 (6 bases). This CDR3 has 15 residues. Germline lookup yields CDR1 SGHRS and CDR2 YFSETQ. V was clipped by 4 bases and J by 8 bases, with 19 bases between them.

The gene calls are TRBV5-4 and TRBJ2-7, with TRBD2 identical over 7 bases. The CDR3 runs 16 residues. Trimming at V came to 4 bases and at J to 7 bases, leaving 17 bases not matched to a gene. Germline values: CDR1 SGHNT, CDR2 YYREEE (reference sequence). Here the CDR3 DNA reads TGTGCCAGCAGCCTCTCCCCTAGCGGTCTATTACTGGAGCAGTACTTC. It yields the protein CASSLSPSGLLLEQYF.

The rearrangement joins TRBV4-1 to TRBJ2-7; 15 bases line up with TRBD2. V trimming: 3 bases; J trimming: 2 bases; junction bases outside the gene matches: 8. The CDR3 is 18 amino acids. CDR1 is MGHRA and CDR2 is YSYEKL in the germline V gene. CDR3 in DNA: TGCGCCAGCAGCCACCTACCATGGACTAGCGGGAGGGCCTACGAGCAGTACTTC. This gives the protein CASSHLPWTSGRAYEQYF.

In its sample, this clone was seen once. The chain carries TRBV9 and TRBJ2-7; the D is unclear. The germline gives CDR1 SGDLS, CDR2 YYNGEE. The V gene lost 4 bases and the J gene lost 7 bases, with 18 bases spanning the gap. This CDR3 comprises 14 residues. The CDR3 protein is CASSLVPYGQEQYF. In DNA form, the CDR3 reads TGTGCCAGCAGCTTAGTCCCCTATGGGCAAGAGCAGTACTTC.

This clone was detected once. The gene calls are TRBV2 and TRBJ1-2, with 9 bases that match TRBD1. The V and J ends lost 4 bases and 5 bases, in that order; junction bases with no gene match: 2. Germline V CDR1 and CDR2: SNHLY, FYNNEI. The CDR3 contains 13 residues. Here the CDR3 reads CASSVDRGYGYTF. In DNA, the CDR3 is TGTGCCAGCAGTGTCGACAGGGGGTATGGCTACACCTTC. The full variable domain, with the rest looked up from reference TRBV2 and TRBJ1-2, is EPEVTQTPSHQVTQMGQEVILRCVPISNHLYFYWYRQILGQKVEFLVSFYNNEISEKSEIFDDQFSVERPDGSNFTLKIRSTKLEDSAMYFCASSVDRGYGYTFGSGTRLTVV.

The chain uses TRBV5-4 and TRBJ2-3; a weak D match, TRBD2 (6 bases). The CDR3 runs 13 residues. V was clipped by 4 bases and J by 7 bases, with 13 bases between them. In germline, CDR1 is SGHNT, CDR2 YYREEE (reference sequence). The CDR3 region has the DNA TGTGCCAGCAGCGCCGCACTAGCTAATACGCAGTATTTT. The encoded protein is CASSAALANTQYF.

In DNA form, the CDR3 reads TGTGCCAGCAGCCACCCAGGGTATGGCTACACCTTC. Protein product: CASSHPGYGYTF. This sequence joins TRBV14 and TRBJ1-2, with TRBD1 as a possible D gene (5 bases). V was shortened by 3 bases and J by 5 bases, with 7 bases between the two germline ends. Germline CDR1 SGHDN, CDR2 FVKESK. The CDR3 runs to 12 residues.

The genes are TRBV27 and TRBJ2-7; D is perhaps TRBD2 (6 bases). Germline CDR1 is MNHEY and CDR2 is SMNVEV (reference sequence). This CDR3 is 13 amino acids long. V lost 6 bases, J lost 2 bases, and 11 bases lay in between. CDR3 amino acids: CASRGTYTYEQYF. The CDR3 DNA reads as TGTGCCAGCAGGGGGACTTATACCTACGAGCAGTACTTC.

This chain uses TRBV28 with TRBJ2-1; 7 nucleotides line up with TRBD2. CDR1 and CDR2 from the germline V gene are MDHEN and SYDVKM. This CDR3 is built from 15 residues. J lost 4 bases, V lost 4 bases, and 7 bases had no gene match. The CDR3 spells CASSSKRGRYNEQFF. The CDR3 DNA reads TGTGCCAGCAGTTCTAAGCGGGGACGTTACAATGAGCAGTTCTTC.

The chain is built from TRBV9 and TRBJ2-4; no firm D call. Per the germline V gene, CDR1 is SGDLS and CDR2 is YYNGEE. This CDR3 has 13 residues. Trimming cost V 1 base and J 8 bases, with 10 bases left between them. CDR3 in DNA: TGTGCCAGCAGCGTACCGAGTTCCGACATTCAGTACTTC. Encoded protein: CASSVPSSDIQYF.

The chain combines TRBV6-1 with TRBJ1-2, with 8 bases identical to TRBD1. Germline loops: CDR1 MNHNS, CDR2 SASEGT. Germline trimming cut 3 bases from V and 5 bases from J; bases unmatched to any gene: 5. CDR3 length: 14 amino acids. The CDR3 DNA is TGTGCCAGCAGTGAGGTGACAGGGGATTATGGCTACACCTTC. Translation: CASSEVTGDYGYTF.

The chain recombines TRBV18 with TRBJ1-5; D perhaps matches TRBD1 (6 bases). The CDR3 runs to 16 residues. CDR1 is KGHSH and CDR2 is LQKENI in the germline V gene. The germline V and J ends were trimmed by 4 bases and 6 bases, with 19 bases remaining between them. In nucleotides, the CDR3 is TGTGCCAGCTCACAACTCCCAGGGGAGCAGGGTCAGCCCCAGCATTTT. Translating it yields CASSQLPGEQGQPQHF.

The chain joins TRBV2 to TRBJ1-1; 7 nucleotides match TRBD1. This CDR3 is 16 amino acids long. Germline-derived CDR1 and CDR2 are SNHLY and FYNNEI. V dropped 4 bases and J dropped 3; count of bases not matched to a gene: 11. CDR3 bases: TGTGCCAGCAGTGCCCAACAGGGGATGGGGGACACTGAAGCTTTCTTT. Its translation: CASSAQQGMGDTEAFF.

The rearrangement links TRBV5-4 to TRBJ1-1; 7 positions agree with TRBD1. The CDR3 runs 14 residues. The germline V gene has CDR1 SGHNT and CDR2 YYREEE (reference sequence). V lost 4 bases to trimming and J lost 4 bases; unmatched junction nucleotides: 7. CDR3 sequence (DNA): TGTGCCAGCAGCGCTGGGACAGCACCCACTGAAGCTTTCTTT. Translated, it gives CASSAGTAPTEAFF.

The chain has TRBV7-2 and TRBJ2-7; TRBD2 might be the D (6 bases). This CDR3 has 16 amino acids. CDR1 is SGHTA and CDR2 is FQGNSA in the germline V gene. With 1 base removed from V and 2 bases from J, the gap between germline ends came to 15 bases. The CDR3 DNA reads as TGTGCCAGCAGCTTAGGAAGCCGGGAGCCCCCCTACGAGCAGTACTTC. It translates to CASSLGSREPPYEQYF.

The rearrangement links TRBV5-4 to TRBJ2-1; TRBD2 aligns across 13 bases. J gave up 5 bases and V 2 bases, and 10 bases lay outside the gene matches. The germline CDR1 and CDR2 sequences are SGHNT and YYREEE (reference sequence). The CDR3 sequence is 18 residues long. Here the CDR3 reads CASSFGTSGTSGNNEQFF. As DNA, the CDR3 is TGTGCCAGCAGCTTTGGGACTAGCGGGACCTCGGGTAACAATGAGCAGTTCTTC.

In this sample, this clone turned up once. This rearrangement joins TRBV27 to TRBJ2-2, with a weak D call TRBD2 (5 bases). V dropped 5 bases and J dropped 3 bases, with 13 bases sitting between them. This CDR3 has 15 residues. The V gene's germline CDR1 is MNHEY and CDR2 SMNVEV (reference sequence). The CDR3 sequence: CASSLLDRYTGELFF. The CDR3 DNA follows: TGTGCCAGCAGTCTACTAGACCGGTACACCGGGGAGCTGTTTTTT.

In its sample, this clone was seen once. J is TRBJ2-1 and V is TRBV6-6; D perhaps matches TRBD1 (6 bases). The CDR3 spans 15 residues. Trimming removed 6 bases at V and 7 bases at J, with 19 bases between. Per germline, CDR1 MNHNY and CDR2 SVGAGI (reference sequence). CDR3 coding DNA: TGTGCCAGCAGCCTTGGACAGAGACTTGTTAATGAGCAGTTCTTC. It is translated as CASSLGQRLVNEQFF.

The CDR3 reads CASREGLVGSYEQYF. The CDR3 nucleotides read TGTGCCAGCAGGGAGGGACTTGTCGGCTCCTACGAGCAGTACTTC. The rearrangement links TRBV6-1 to TRBJ2-7; tentative D call: TRBD2 (6 bases). The CDR3 extends over 15 amino acids. CDR1 is MNHNS and CDR2 is SASEGT in the germline V gene. With 6 bases removed from V and 0 bases from J, the gap between germline ends came to 15 bases.

The J gene is TRBJ2-3, the V gene TRBV2, with 9 bases aligning to TRBD2. The V and J ends lost 3 bases and 6 bases, in that order; junction bases with no gene match: 13. Per the germline V gene, CDR1 is SNHLY and CDR2 is FYNNEI. This CDR3 has 17 amino acids. This CDR3 reads CASSDGVSSGRWDTQYF. DNA for the CDR3: TGTGCCAGCAGTGACGGGGTGTCAAGCGGGAGGTGGGATACGCAGTATTTT.

V usage is TRBV7-9 and J usage is TRBJ1-2; 7 bases agree with TRBD1. Germline CDR1 reads SEHNR; CDR2 reads FQNEAQ (reference sequence). CDR3 length: 14 residues. J was trimmed by 7 bases and V by 2 bases; bases with no gene match: 7. DNA for the CDR3: TGTGCCAGCAGCTTAATGGGGACAGCCGGTGGCTACACCTTC. It codes for CASSLMGTAGGYTF.

This clone has more than one count but fewer than ten. The chain carries TRBV19 and TRBJ2-1; no clear D. Germline loops: CDR1 LNHDA, CDR2 SQIVND (reference sequence). The CDR3 has 12 amino acids. Trimming left V 3 bases short and J 10 bases short, with 10 bases between. The CDR3 loop is CASSILSGEQFF. The CDR3 DNA follows: TGTGCCAGTAGTATCCTCTCCGGGGAGCAGTTCTTC.

V and J are TRBV5-1 and TRBJ1-3; 8 nucleotides line up with TRBD1. Germline CDR1 is SGHRS and CDR2 is YFSETQ. The CDR3 covers 15 residues. V shed 2 bases, J shed 2 bases, and the junction held 3 bases outside the gene matches. The CDR3 spells CASSLMDRAGNTIYF. As DNA, the CDR3 is TGCGCCAGCAGCTTAATGGACAGGGCTGGAAACACCATATATTTT.

This chain links TRBV28 with TRBJ2-7, with 8 positions matching TRBD2. Germline V gene lookup returns CDR1 MDHEN and CDR2 SYDVKM. The CDR3 totals 18 residues. V trimming: 1 base; J trimming: 4 bases; junction bases outside the gene matches: 15. CDR3 in amino acids: CASSLSPWAGRARYEQYF. In nucleotides, the CDR3 is TGTGCCAGCAGTTTATCCCCCTGGGCCGGGAGGGCCAGGTACGAGCAGTACTTC.

The V and J genes are TRBV5-6 and TRBJ2-2; the match to TRBD1 covers 10 bases. The CDR3 is made up of 16 amino acids. V lost 2 bases to trimming and J lost 7 bases; unmatched junction nucleotides: 8. Germline values: CDR1 SGHDT, CDR2 YYEEEE. For the CDR3, the DNA is TGTGCCAGCAGCTTTGGGACAGGGGTCTCGGACGGGGAGCTGTTTTTT. Its protein is CASSFGTGVSDGELFF.

The DNA for the CDR3 is TGTGCCAGCAGTGTCGGACAGGGCCAAAACATTCAGTACTTC. Amino acid sequence: CASSVGQGQNIQYF. This rearrangement joins TRBV6-1 to TRBJ2-4; 8 nucleotides match TRBD1. Germline V CDR1 and CDR2: MNHNS, SASEGT. The CDR3 covers 14 residues. With 4 bases clipped from V and 5 bases from J, the junction kept 4 bases outside the gene matches.

V is TRBV6-1 and J is TRBJ1-1, with a possible D match to TRBD1 (6 bases). The CDR3 consists of 15 residues. Germline V gene lookup returns CDR1 MNHNS and CDR2 SASEGT. The V gene lost 6 bases and the J gene lost 3 bases, with 17 bases spanning the gap. The CDR3 DNA reads TGTGCCAGCAGCGTAGATTTCCGACAGGACACTGAAGCTTTCTTT. Translated: CASSVDFRQDTEAFF.

The chain uses TRBV6-1 and TRBJ2-1; D is possibly TRBD2 (6 bases). The V gene's germline CDR1 is MNHNS and CDR2 SASEGT. The germline V and J ends were trimmed by 1 base and 14 bases, with 15 bases remaining between them. There are 13 residues in the CDR3. CDR3 nucleotides: TGTGCCAGCAGTGAAGTGACGACTAGTCTCGAGTTCTTC. Translation gives CASSEVTTSLEFF.

V and J are TRBV5-1 and TRBJ2-3, with 9 bases identical to TRBD2. The CDR3 runs to 16 residues. V was clipped by 0 bases and J by 3 bases; unmatched bases: 5. Germline CDR1 and CDR2: SGHRS and YFSETQ. CDR3: CASSLEREASTDTQYF. CDR3 bases: TGCGCCAGCAGCTTGGAGCGGGAGGCTTCAACAGATACGCAGTATTTT.

On this clone: One end of the junction does not line up with germline, which may come from a read error. This rearrangement joins TRBV7-7 to TRBJ2-5, with TRBD2 identical over 7 bases. Germline V gene data show CDR1 as SSHAT and CDR2 as FNYEAQ (reference sequence). The CDR3 runs to 15 residues. For the CDR3, the DNA is TGTGCTAGCAGCTTTCGAGGCGGGGGACAAGAGACCCAGTACTTC. As protein: CASSFRGGGQETQYF. The full variable domain, rest sourced from reference TRBV7-7 and TRBJ2-5, is GAGVSQSPRYKVTKRGQDVTLRCDPISSHATLYWYQQALGQGPEFLTYFNYEAQPDKSGLPSDRFSAERPEGSISTLTIQRTEQRDSAMYRCASSFRGGGQETQYFGPGTRLLVL.

The rearrangement uses TRBV6-5 and TRBJ1-1, with TRBD1 matching 7 bases. Germline V gives CDR1 MNHEY, CDR2 SVGAGI. This CDR3 is built from 13 residues. V shed 7 bases, J shed 4 bases, and the junction held 6 bases outside the gene matches. This CDR3 reads CASTTGVSTEAFF. The CDR3 DNA sequence: TGTGCCAGCACCACAGGGGTAAGCACTGAAGCTTTCTTT.